This TCR beta chain comes out of a study of blood T cell repertoires in COVID-19. Study overall: PBMCs, B-cell-depleted T cells, or T cells provided the cDNA or gDNA that made up the material.

Using immunoSEQ multiplex PCR, the repertoire was profiled, and TCRdb retains in-frame clones only, with some absent. The repertoire holds under 300,000 clones, with 80% to 95% as singletons. This clone was recorded once. J was trimmed by 1 base and V by 8 bases; bases with no gene match: 8. From germline, CDR1 is MNHEY and CDR2 SVGAGI. The CDR3 is 14 residues long. The receptor comes from a man aged 25-40 years with COVID-19, enrolled during active disease. This chain links TRBV6-5 with TRBJ2-7; 7 bases match TRBD1. The sample taken for sequencing was peripheral blood. CDR3 region: CASGRQGRSYEQYF. The CDR3 region has the DNA TGTGCCAGCGGGCGACAGGGAAGGTCCTACGAGCAGTACTTC.